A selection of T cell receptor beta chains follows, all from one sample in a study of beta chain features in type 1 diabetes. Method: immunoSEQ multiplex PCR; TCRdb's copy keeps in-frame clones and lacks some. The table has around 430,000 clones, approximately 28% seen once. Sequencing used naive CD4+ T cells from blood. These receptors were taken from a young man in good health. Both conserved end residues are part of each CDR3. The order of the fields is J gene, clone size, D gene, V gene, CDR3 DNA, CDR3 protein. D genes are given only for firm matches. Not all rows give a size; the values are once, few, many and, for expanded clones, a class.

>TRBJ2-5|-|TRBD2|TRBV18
TGTGCCAGCTCACCAGCGGGAGCAGGAGAGACCCAGTACTTC
CASSPAGAGETQYF
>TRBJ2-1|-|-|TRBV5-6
TGTGCCAGCTGGAGGGCAGTCTACAATGAGCAGTTCTTC
CASWRAVYNEQFF
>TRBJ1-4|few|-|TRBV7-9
TGTGCCAGCACCCGGGCCCTTAATGAAAAACTGTTTTTT
CASTRALNEKLFF
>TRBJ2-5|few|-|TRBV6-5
TGTGCCAGTTTTCGGACTGGCGGGGAGACCCAGTACTTC
CASFRTGGETQYF
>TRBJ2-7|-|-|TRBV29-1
TGCAGCGTTGTCGATCCCTGGGAGCCGGACTACGAGCAGTACTTC
CSVVDPWEPDYEQYF
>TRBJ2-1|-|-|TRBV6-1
TGTGCCAGCAGAAGACAGGCCTTGAATGAGCAGTTCTTC
CASRRQALNEQFF
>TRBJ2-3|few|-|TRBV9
TGTGCCAGCAGCGTAGTAGGAGTTCTCGATACGCAGTATTTT
CASSVVGVLDTQYF
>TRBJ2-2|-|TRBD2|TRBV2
TGTGCCAGCAGTTCAACTAGCGGGCCGAACACCGGGGAGCTGTTTTTT
CASSSTSGPNTGELFF
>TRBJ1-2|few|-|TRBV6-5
TGTGCCAGCAGTTACTCCCTGGCCTATGGCTACACCTTC
CASSYSLAYGYTF
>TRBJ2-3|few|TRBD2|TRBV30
TGTGCCTGGAGTGTACTCGCGGGAGTATTCGCAGATACGCAGTATTTT
CAWSVLAGVFADTQYF